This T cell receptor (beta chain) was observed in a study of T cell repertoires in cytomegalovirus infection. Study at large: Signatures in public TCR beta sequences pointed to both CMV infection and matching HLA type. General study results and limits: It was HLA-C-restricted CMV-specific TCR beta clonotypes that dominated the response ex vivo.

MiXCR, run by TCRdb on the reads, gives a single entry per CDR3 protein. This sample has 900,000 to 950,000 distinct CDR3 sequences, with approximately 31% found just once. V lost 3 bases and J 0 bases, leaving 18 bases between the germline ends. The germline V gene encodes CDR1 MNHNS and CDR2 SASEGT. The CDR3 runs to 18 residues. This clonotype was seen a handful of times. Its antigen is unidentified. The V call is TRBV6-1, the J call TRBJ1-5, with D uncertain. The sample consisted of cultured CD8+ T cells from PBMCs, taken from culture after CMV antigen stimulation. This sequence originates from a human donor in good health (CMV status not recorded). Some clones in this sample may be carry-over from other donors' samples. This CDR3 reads CASSDYPWTADSNQPQHF. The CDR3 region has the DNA TGTGCCAGCAGTGACTATCCCTGGACCGCCGATAGCAATCAGCCCCAGCATTTT.